The TCR beta chain under discussion was sequenced for a study of T cell responses to AZD1222 COVID-19 vaccine. Study-level background: Doses given second, at about 4 or about 12 weeks, were pooled. Study-level findings and limits: CD4 TCRs linked to vaccination spanned spike, dominating at 160-218 and 743-854. In a largely white British group with more females than males, clonal diversity was possibly underestimated. Repertoire sampling happened only post peak T cell response.

Of note for this clone: Its target is unknown.

Using immunoSEQ multiplex PCR, the repertoire was profiled, and TCRdb retains in-frame clones only, with some absent. The sample has tens of thousands of clones, around nine tenths seen once. CDR3 length: 13 residues. Germline values: CDR1 SGHDT, CDR2 YYEEEE. Trimming pared 2 bases from V and 5 bases from J, leaving 9 bases between. The clonotype was recovered from an adult in good health. V is TRBV5-6 and J is TRBJ2-3; maybe TRBD2 (5 bases). Here the sequenced sample was peripheral blood, taken on day 0 of AZD1222 vaccination. The CDR3 loop reads CASSFLEGDTQYF. The CDR3 nucleotides read TGTGCCAGCAGCTTCCTTGAGGGAGATACGCAGTATTTT.